This TCR beta chain came from a study of beta chain features in type 1 diabetes. The sequenced template was cDNA made from the entire isolated RNA. Only in-frame clones appear in the TCRdb table, and some are missing; sequencing was by immunoSEQ multiplex PCR. The profile shows 860,000 or so clones, 17% of them singletons. As for this clone: Other DNA sequences in the same sample also yield this CDR3.

Sample: naive CD4+ T cells from blood. The receptor was isolated from a woman younger than 35 in good health.

The CDR3 sequence is CASSLGRTDTQYF. CDR3 coding DNA: TGCGCCAGCAGCTTGGGCCGTACAGATACGCAGTATTTT. The genes are TRBV5-1 and TRBJ2-3; no clear D. CDR3 length: 13 amino acids. Germline loops: CDR1 SGHRS, CDR2 YFSETQ. V was clipped by 0 bases and J by 3 bases, with 5 bases between them.